This is a list of T cell receptor beta chains from one sample in a study of immune characterization of retroperitoneal liposarcoma. TCRdb reprocessed the PCR reads via MiXCR and lists one record per CDR3 protein. The sample yields approximately 7,100 distinct CDR3 sequences, 25% to 30% seen once. Sequencing input: blood. Receptors originate from a male donor with retroperitoneal liposarcoma. The CDR3 runs from the conserved cysteine through the conserved F or W. Fields, in order: clone size, J gene, D gene, V gene, CDR3 DNA, CDR3 protein. The D gene is left open where the match is weak. The size of a clone is reported for some rows only, either as once, few or many, or as a class for expanded clones.

clone_size: few
j_call: TRBJ2-5
d_call: NA
v_call: TRBV10-1
cdr3_nt: TGCGCCAGCAGTGAGGAAAGGGAAGGGGAGACCCAGTACTTC
cdr3_aa: CASSEEREGETQYF

clone_size: medium-sized
j_call: TRBJ2-6
d_call: NA
v_call: TRBV6-1
cdr3_nt: TGTGCCAGCAGTGAACTGGGGGGCTCTGGGGCCAACGTCCTGACTTTC
cdr3_aa: CASSELGGSGANVLTF

clone_size: once
j_call: TRBJ2-5
d_call: NA
v_call: TRBV12-3/TRBV12-4
cdr3_nt: TGTGCCAGCACCCCCGGGACCAAAGAGACCCAGTACTTC
cdr3_aa: CASTPGTKETQYF

clone_size: NA
j_call: TRBJ2-1
d_call: NA
v_call: TRBV15
cdr3_nt: TGTGCCACCAGCAGAGATTATGGGCTTACAAAGGGGCAGTTCTTC
cdr3_aa: CATSRDYGLTKGQFF

clone_size: NA
j_call: TRBJ2-2
d_call: TRBD1
v_call: TRBV12-3/TRBV12-4
cdr3_nt: TGTGCCAGCAGTCCCCGGCGACAGGGGACCGGGGAGCTGTTTTTT
cdr3_aa: CASSPRRQGTGELFF

clone_size: few
j_call: TRBJ1-1
d_call: NA
v_call: TRBV20-1
cdr3_nt: TGCAGTGCTAGAGCCCGACCGGGACAGAACACTGAAGCTTTCTTT
cdr3_aa: CSARARPGQNTEAFF

clone_size: many
j_call: TRBJ2-7
d_call: TRBD2
v_call: TRBV6-1
cdr3_nt: TGTGCCAGCAGTGAAATGGCTAGCGGGAGCTCCTACGAGCAGTACTTC
cdr3_aa: CASSEMASGSSYEQYF

clone_size: medium-sized
j_call: TRBJ1-3
d_call: NA
v_call: TRBV6-1
cdr3_nt: TGTGCCAGCAGCCTGACAGATGGAAACACCATATATTTT
cdr3_aa: CASSLTDGNTIYF

clone_size: NA
j_call: TRBJ2-3
d_call: NA
v_call: TRBV3-1
cdr3_nt: TGTGCCAGCAGCCAAGACCTTTTGGAGCAGTATTTT
cdr3_aa: CASSQDLLEQYF

clone_size: NA
j_call: TRBJ2-5
d_call: TRBD2
v_call: TRBV7-8
cdr3_nt: TGTGCCAGCAGCGTAGCGGGAGAGAGCAATGAGCAGTACTTC
cdr3_aa: CASSVAGESNEQYF

clone_size: once
j_call: TRBJ2-1
d_call: TRBD2
v_call: TRBV20-1
cdr3_nt: TGCAGTGCACGAACTAGCGAAGATTACAATGAGCAGTTCTTC
cdr3_aa: CSARTSEDYNEQFF

clone_size: few
j_call: TRBJ2-1
d_call: NA
v_call: TRBV12-3/TRBV12-4
cdr3_nt: TGTGCCAGCAGATGGGAACTAAATGAGCAGTTCTTC
cdr3_aa: CASRWELNEQFF

clone_size: NA
j_call: TRBJ2-3
d_call: TRBD1
v_call: TRBV6-1
cdr3_nt: TGTGCCAGCAGTGTCGGGGGACAGGCAGTTAGCACAGATACGCAGTATTTT
cdr3_aa: CASSVGGQAVSTDTQYF

clone_size: few
j_call: TRBJ2-7
d_call: NA
v_call: TRBV6-1
cdr3_nt: TGTGCCAGCAGTACTGCCTACGAGCAGTACTTC
cdr3_aa: CASSTAYEQYF

clone_size: NA
j_call: TRBJ2-5
d_call: TRBD2
v_call: TRBV3-1
cdr3_nt: TGTGCCAGCAGCCAAGCACTAGCGGGAGAGACCCAGTACTTC
cdr3_aa: CASSQALAGETQYF

clone_size: many
j_call: TRBJ2-1
d_call: NA
v_call: TRBV10-1
cdr3_nt: TGCGCCAGCAGTGACTTTTATAATGAGCAGTTCTTC
cdr3_aa: CASSDFYNEQFF

clone_size: NA
j_call: TRBJ2-2
d_call: NA
v_call: TRBV7-6
cdr3_nt: TGTGCCAGCAGGGTGGCGGAGTCCAACACCGGGGAGCTGTTTTTT
cdr3_aa: CASRVAESNTGELFF

clone_size: many
j_call: TRBJ2-7
d_call: TRBD1
v_call: TRBV6-1
cdr3_nt: TGTGCCAGCAGTGAGGTGGCGGGGACAGGATACTCGAGCTCCTACGAGCAGTACTTC
cdr3_aa: CASSEVAGTGYSSSYEQYF

clone_size: many
j_call: TRBJ1-2
d_call: TRBD1
v_call: TRBV6-1
cdr3_nt: TGTGCCAGCACCCGGACAGGCTATGGCTACACCTTC
cdr3_aa: CASTRTGYGYTF

clone_size: few
j_call: TRBJ2-1
d_call: TRBD1
v_call: TRBV4-1
cdr3_nt: TGCGCCAGCAGCCCCTTGACAGGGGGAAGTTACACGACGAATGAGCAGTTCTTC
cdr3_aa: CASSPLTGGSYTTNEQFF

clone_size: medium-sized
j_call: TRBJ1-2
d_call: NA
v_call: TRBV6-5
cdr3_nt: TGTGCCAGCAGTTCAATCGCCCCCTATGGCTACACCTTC
cdr3_aa: CASSSIAPYGYTF

clone_size: NA
j_call: TRBJ2-1
d_call: TRBD1
v_call: TRBV6-1
cdr3_nt: TGTGCCAGCAGGGACAGGTTCAATGAGCAGTTCTTC
cdr3_aa: CASRDRFNEQFF

clone_size: NA
j_call: TRBJ2-5
d_call: TRBD1
v_call: TRBV10-2
cdr3_nt: TGCGCCAGCACCCAGACAGGGGGCGAAGAGACCCAGTACTTC
cdr3_aa: CASTQTGGEETQYF

clone_size: once
j_call: TRBJ2-3
d_call: NA
v_call: TRBV6-1
cdr3_nt: TGTGCCAGCAGCCCAGGTCAGGGCACAGATACGCAGTATTTT
cdr3_aa: CASSPGQGTDTQYF

clone_size: medium-sized
j_call: TRBJ2-1
d_call: TRBD1
v_call: TRBV6-5
cdr3_nt: TGTGCCAGCAGTTACTCCAAGGGGGCAAGGAATGAGCAGTTCTTC
cdr3_aa: CASSYSKGARNEQFF

clone_size: medium-sized
j_call: TRBJ1-5
d_call: NA
v_call: TRBV6-1
cdr3_nt: TGTGCCAGCAAGCGGGCTCAGTTTAACAATCAGCCCCAGCATTTT
cdr3_aa: CASKRAQFNNQPQHF

clone_size: medium-sized
j_call: TRBJ2-4
d_call: TRBD1
v_call: TRBV7-2
cdr3_nt: TGTGCCAGCAGCCCCCCGACAGGGTCCAAAAACATTCAGTACTTC
cdr3_aa: CASSPPTGSKNIQYF

clone_size: few
j_call: TRBJ2-5
d_call: TRBD2
v_call: TRBV11-1
cdr3_nt: TGTGCCAGCAGCCCTAGCGGGGGGGCCAGAGAGACCCAGTACTTC
cdr3_aa: CASSPSGGARETQYF

clone_size: NA
j_call: TRBJ2-1
d_call: NA
v_call: TRBV6-4
cdr3_nt: TGTGCCAGCAGTGAGAGGGCGTTTGACAATGAGCAGTTCTTC
cdr3_aa: CASSERAFDNEQFF

clone_size: NA
j_call: TRBJ2-3
d_call: NA
v_call: TRBV12-3/TRBV12-4
cdr3_nt: TGTGCCAGCAGTCCTCGACAGAACACAGATACGCAGTATTTT
cdr3_aa: CASSPRQNTDTQYF

clone_size: few
j_call: TRBJ2-3
d_call: NA
v_call: TRBV4-2
cdr3_nt: TGTGCCAGCAGCCAAGAATGGGGCGGCACAGATACGCAGTATTTT
cdr3_aa: CASSQEWGGTDTQYF

clone_size: NA
j_call: TRBJ2-7
d_call: TRBD2
v_call: TRBV6-1
cdr3_nt: TGTGCCAGCGGGACTAGCGGGAGGAACGAGCAGTACTTC
cdr3_aa: CASGTSGRNEQYF

clone_size: few
j_call: TRBJ2-1
d_call: TRBD2
v_call: TRBV3-1
cdr3_nt: TGTGCCAGCAGCCAAGGGTTAGGACTAGCGGGAGGTAGTGAGCAGTTCTTC
cdr3_aa: CASSQGLGLAGGSEQFF

clone_size: NA
j_call: TRBJ1-2
d_call: NA
v_call: TRBV5-1
cdr3_nt: TGCGCCAGCAGCTCAGACGCACATTATGGCTACACCTTC
cdr3_aa: CASSSDAHYGYTF

clone_size: NA
j_call: TRBJ2-2
d_call: TRBD2
v_call: TRBV12-3/TRBV12-4
cdr3_nt: TGTGCCAGCAGCCACCTTAGCGGGAGGGTTTTGGGTGGGGAGCTGTTTTTT
cdr3_aa: CASSHLSGRVLGGELFF

clone_size: NA
j_call: TRBJ1-1
d_call: TRBD1
v_call: TRBV28
cdr3_nt: TGTGCCAGCAGTATGTACAGGGGGCTGGTCACTGAAGCTTTCTTT
cdr3_aa: CASSMYRGLVTEAFF

clone_size: NA
j_call: TRBJ1-5
d_call: NA
v_call: TRBV6-5
cdr3_nt: TGTGCCAGCAGTTACTCATCCCCTTATAGCAATCAGCCCCAGCATTTT
cdr3_aa: CASSYSSPYSNQPQHF

clone_size: medium-sized
j_call: TRBJ2-1
d_call: NA
v_call: TRBV7-2
cdr3_nt: TGTGCCAGCAGCTCCATGCCCTTCTCGGATGAGCAGTTCTTC
cdr3_aa: CASSSMPFSDEQFF

clone_size: NA
j_call: TRBJ2-1
d_call: TRBD2
v_call: TRBV3-1
cdr3_nt: TGTGCCAGCAGCCAAGACTCACTAGCGGGAGTACCCAATGAGCAGTTCTTC
cdr3_aa: CASSQDSLAGVPNEQFF

clone_size: few
j_call: TRBJ1-2
d_call: NA
v_call: TRBV12-3/TRBV12-4
cdr3_nt: TGTGCCAGCAGTTCTGGAAACTATGGCTACACCTTC
cdr3_aa: CASSSGNYGYTF

clone_size: many
j_call: TRBJ2-5
d_call: NA
v_call: TRBV4-1
cdr3_nt: TGCGCCAGCAGCCAAGGTTGGGGCGGTGGTGGAGAGACCCAGTACTTC
cdr3_aa: CASSQGWGGGGETQYF

clone_size: NA
j_call: TRBJ2-5
d_call: TRBD2
v_call: TRBV27
cdr3_nt: TGTGCCAGCAGCATGCCGGGGACTAGTTTAGAGACCCAGTACTTC
cdr3_aa: CASSMPGTSLETQYF

clone_size: few
j_call: TRBJ2-1
d_call: NA
v_call: TRBV6-5
cdr3_nt: TGTGCCAGCAGTTACGGCCAGCGACGCTCCTACAATGAGCAGTTCTTC
cdr3_aa: CASSYGQRRSYNEQFF

clone_size: few
j_call: TRBJ2-2
d_call: TRBD1
v_call: TRBV6-1
cdr3_nt: TGTGCCAGCAGTCAGATGGGGACAGGGGCCCCTAGCGGGGAGCTGTTTTTT
cdr3_aa: CASSQMGTGAPSGELFF

clone_size: few
j_call: TRBJ2-5
d_call: NA
v_call: TRBV6-5
cdr3_nt: TGTGCCAGCAGTTACTCGCTGGAGGGCCCAAAGTACTTC
cdr3_aa: CASSYSLEGPKYF

clone_size: NA
j_call: TRBJ2-1
d_call: NA
v_call: TRBV4-1
cdr3_nt: TGCGCCAGCAGCCAGACGACCGGGACAGGGAATGTAGCGGGGTGGGATGAGCAGTTCTTC
cdr3_aa: CASSQTTGTGNVAGWDEQFF

clone_size: many
j_call: TRBJ2-1
d_call: NA
v_call: TRBV6-5
cdr3_nt: TGTGCCAGCAGTTACGTCTCAGAGAGCTCCTACAATGAGCAGTTCTTC
cdr3_aa: CASSYVSESSYNEQFF

clone_size: medium-sized
j_call: TRBJ2-7
d_call: NA
v_call: TRBV6-1
cdr3_nt: TGTGCCGCAGGAGACTACGGCTCCTACGAGCAGTACTTC
cdr3_aa: CAAGDYGSYEQYF

clone_size: NA
j_call: TRBJ2-3
d_call: NA
v_call: TRBV7-2
cdr3_nt: TGTGCCAGCAGCTTGGGGGCGGGGACCGATACGCAGTATTTT
cdr3_aa: CASSLGAGTDTQYF

clone_size: few
j_call: TRBJ2-1
d_call: NA
v_call: TRBV6-1
cdr3_nt: TGTGCCAGCAGTCGACAGTGGGATGAGCAGTTCTTC
cdr3_aa: CASSRQWDEQFF

clone_size: NA
j_call: TRBJ2-3
d_call: NA
v_call: TRBV10-1
cdr3_nt: TGCGCCAGCAGTGAGTCATGGGGGACGCAGTATTTT
cdr3_aa: CASSESWGTQYF

clone_size: NA
j_call: TRBJ2-5
d_call: TRBD2
v_call: TRBV20-1
cdr3_nt: TGCAGTGCTAGAGTGCCGGAGTCGGGAGGGCCCTTAGAGGAGACCCAGTACTTC
cdr3_aa: CSARVPESGGPLEETQYF

clone_size: NA
j_call: TRBJ1-1
d_call: NA
v_call: TRBV10-1
cdr3_nt: TGCGCCAGCAGTAGAAGGCCGAACACTGAAGCTTTCTTT
cdr3_aa: CASSRRPNTEAFF

clone_size: once
j_call: TRBJ1-1
d_call: NA
v_call: TRBV27
cdr3_nt: NA
cdr3_aa: CASSTSNRGPEAFF

clone_size: NA
j_call: TRBJ2-7
d_call: NA
v_call: TRBV7-6
cdr3_nt: TGTGCCAGCAGCCTGATCGGAGGGATAGGATCGTCCTACGAGCAGTACTTC
cdr3_aa: CASSLIGGIGSSYEQYF

clone_size: few
j_call: TRBJ2-7
d_call: TRBD1
v_call: TRBV6-5
cdr3_nt: TGTGCCAGCAGTTATTCAGACAGGGGTGACTACGAGCAGTACTTC
cdr3_aa: CASSYSDRGDYEQYF

clone_size: NA
j_call: TRBJ2-1
d_call: NA
v_call: TRBV7-2
cdr3_nt: TGTGCCAGCAGCTTCCGGGGGGCCCGGGGTAATGAGCAGTTCTTC
cdr3_aa: CASSFRGARGNEQFF

clone_size: NA
j_call: TRBJ2-1
d_call: TRBD2
v_call: TRBV27
cdr3_nt: TGTGCCAGCAGTTGGGGGACTAGACGTGAGCAGTTCTTC
cdr3_aa: CASSWGTRREQFF

clone_size: medium-sized
j_call: TRBJ2-3
d_call: NA
v_call: TRBV6-1
cdr3_nt: TGTGCCAGCAGTGAAAGGCCAATTGGCAGGGTGCTCACAGATACGCAGTATTTT
cdr3_aa: CASSERPIGRVLTDTQYF

clone_size: NA
j_call: TRBJ2-7
d_call: TRBD2
v_call: TRBV6-1
cdr3_nt: TGTGCCAGCAGGGAGACTAGCGGGAGGGTGGACGAGCAGTACTTC
cdr3_aa: CASRETSGRVDEQYF